This TCR beta chain derives from a study of PD-L1 blockade in urothelial cancer. Study-level background: Atezolizumab 1,200 mg was given intravenously every 3 weeks, starting 2014. Blood analysis was done at 3 weeks (second dose) and 6 weeks after treatment began.

PCRs were each spiked with synthetic TCR analog templates. The assay was immunoSEQ multiplex PCR, and TCRdb's table has in-frame clones only and misses some. The repertoire holds 50,000 or so clones, with roughly 87% as singletons. This clone was found a few times. Patients were living with locally advanced or metastatic urothelial carcinoma. With 5 bases removed from V and 9 bases from J, the gap between germline ends came to 8 bases. This CDR3 contains 11 residues. Germline assignment: CDR1 WSHSY and CDR2 SAAADI. Sequences were derived from PBMCs, sampled around atezolizumab (anti-PD-L1) treatment. The source is a man in his sixties or seventies with urothelial cancer. The chain joins TRBV10-2 to TRBJ2-1; D may be TRBD2 (6 bases). The CDR3 protein is CASSHGGEQFF. The DNA for the CDR3 is TGCGCCAGCAGTCACGGGGGTGAGCAGTTCTTC.